These 8 T cell receptor beta chains came from one sample sequenced in a study of T cell repertoires in cytomegalovirus infection. Each CDR3 protein gets one entry after TCRdb re-called the reads with MiXCR. Among 100,000 to 150,000 distinct CDR3 sequences listed, more than 7% were seen once. Sequencing was done on a sample of PBMCs. The receptors derive from a human donor in good health (CMV status not recorded). Some clones in this sample may be carry-over from other donors' samples.

This clonotype was seen repeatedly, ten times or more. The chain combines TRBV29-1 with TRBJ2-2; 7 positions agree with TRBD1. The V segment lost 6 bases and the J segment 1 base; nucleotides outside the gene matches: 8. The CDR3 contains 15 residues. Germline V lookup: CDR1 SQVTM, CDR2 ANQGSEA. The CDR3 DNA is TGCAGCGTCCAGACAGGGATCCAGAACACCGGGGAGCTGTTTTTT. This sequence encodes CSVQTGIQNTGELFF.

This clonotype was seen ten or more times. The chain links TRBV6-5 to TRBJ2-2, with a tentative D call TRBD2 (7 bases). Deletions cut 0 bases from V and 6 bases from J, with 14 bases between. CDR3 size: 16 residues. CDR1 is MNHEY, CDR2 SVGAGI, per germline. For the CDR3, the DNA is TGTGCCAGCAGTTACTCCAATACAGGGAGGGCCGGGGAGCTGTTTTTT. Translating it yields CASSYSNTGRAGELFF.

This clonotype was seen many times. V gene TRBV20-1 combines with J gene TRBJ1-1; 7 nucleotides match TRBD1. The V gene's germline CDR1 is DFQATT and CDR2 SNEGSKA (reference sequence). Trimming removed 1 base from V and 5 bases from J; junction bases left unmatched: 10. This CDR3 is built from 15 residues. The CDR3 DNA reads as TGCAGTGCTAGAGCTGAAGGACAGGTGGGGACTGAAGCTTTCTTT. Protein: CSARAEGQVGTEAFF.

As for this clonotype: A much larger clone lies one base from this, so it may be a read error. This chain connects TRBV28 to TRBJ1-1; D gene ambiguous. Germline CDR1 reads MDHEN; CDR2 reads SYDVKM. The CDR3 contains 14 residues. V was cut by 6 bases and J by 5 bases, with 16 bases left in between. This chain's CDR3 is CASRGPICGTEAFF. The CDR3 bases are TGTGCCAGCAGAGGACCGATATGTGGGACTGAAGCTTTCTTT. Full variable domain (outside the CDR3, taken from reference TRBV28 and TRBJ1-1): DVKVTQSSRYLVKRTGEKVFLECVQDMDHENMFWYRQDPGLGLRLIYFSYDVKMKEKGDIPEGYSVSREKKERFSLILESASTNQTSMYLCASRGPICGTEAFFGQGTRLTVV.

This clonotype was counted at least ten times. This chain uses TRBV28 with TRBJ2-7; 12 bases are a match to TRBD1. Germline V lookup: CDR1 MDHEN, CDR2 SYDVKM. V trimming: 0 bases; J trimming: 6 bases; junction bases outside the gene matches: 3. The CDR3 covers 15 residues. The CDR3 DNA sequence: TGTGCCAGCAGTTTATGGGGACAGGGGGCTGTCGAGCAGTACTTC. It encodes CASSLWGQGAVEQYF. The full variable domain, with the rest looked up from reference TRBV28 and TRBJ2-7, is DVKVTQSSRYLVKRTGEKVFLECVQDMDHENMFWYRQDPGLGLRLIYFSYDVKMKEKGDIPEGYSVSREKKERFSLILESASTNQTSMYLCASSLWGQGAVEQYFGPGTRLTVT.

This sequence joins TRBV29-1 and TRBJ1-4; D ambiguous. V was shortened by 7 bases and J by 5 bases, with 8 bases between the two germline ends. CDR1 is SQVTM, CDR2 ANQGSEA, per germline. The CDR3 runs to 11 residues. CDR3: CSARENEKLFF. The CDR3 DNA is TGCAGCGCACGGGAGAATGAAAAACTGTTTTTT.

This clonotype was recorded many times. The chain joins TRBV6-2 or TRBV6-3 to TRBJ1-1; weak D call: TRBD1 (6 bases). Per the germline V gene, CDR1 is MNHEY and CDR2 is SVGEGT. Trimming shortened V by 7 bases and J by 4 bases, and 19 bases separated the two germline ends. This CDR3 is built from 15 residues. The CDR3 loop reads CASKPGQSKGTEAFF. The CDR3 DNA is TGTGCCAGCAAACCGGGACAATCCAAGGGCACTGAAGCTTTCTTT.

The chain combines TRBV3-1 with TRBJ1-1; no reliable D call. The germline gives CDR1 LGHDT, CDR2 YNNKEL (reference sequence). There are 14 residues in the CDR3. V was clipped by 0 bases and J by 1 base, with 6 bases between them. The CDR3 is CASSQDPWNTEAFF. CDR3 coding DNA: TGTGCCAGCAGCCAAGATCCTTGGAACACTGAAGCTTTCTTT.